A selection of T cell receptor beta chains follows, all from one sample in a study of human T cells and chemical hapten exposure. TCRdb called the RACE reads again in MiXCR, with one record for every CDR3 protein. The sample carries 350,000 to 400,000 distinct CDR3 sequences, about 6% recorded once. Material: whole blood, obtained in connection with sensitization to the hapten diphenylcyclopropenone (DPC). Source of these receptors: a woman between 18 and 30 years old with alopecia areata. Some clones in this sample may be carry-over from other donors' samples. Both conserved end residues are part of each CDR3. The order of the fields is D gene, V gene, clone size, J gene, CDR3 protein, CDR3 DNA. The D gene is left open where the match is weak. The listing skips clone size in some rows; elsewhere it reads once, few, many or a size class.

D: -
V: TRBV7-8
size: many
J: TRBJ1-5
CDR3: CASSPTRTAPGYQPQHF
DNA: TGTGCCAGCAGCCCCACCCGGACCGCTCCAGGCTATCAGCCCCAGCATTTT

D: -
V: TRBV4-3
size: many
J: TRBJ1-6
CDR3: CASSQVGDLNSPLHF
DNA: TGCGCCAGCAGCCAAGTTGGGGACCTCAATTCACCCCTCCACTTT

D: -
V: TRBV28
size: many
J: TRBJ1-6
CDR3: CASSLFAGGSYNSPLHF
DNA: TGTGCCAGCAGTTTATTCGCCGGAGGCTCCTATAATTCACCCCTCCACTTT

D: TRBD2
V: TRBV7-9
size: -
J: TRBJ2-5
CDR3: CASSLRGTSEETQYF
DNA: TGTGCCAGCAGCTTAAGGGGGACTAGCGAAGAGACCCAGTACTTC

D: -
V: TRBV7-2
size: many
J: TRBJ1-4
CDR3: CASSRRPNEKLFF
DNA: TGTGCCAGCAGCCGCCGGCCTAATGAAAAACTGTTTTTT

D: -
V: TRBV3-1
size: -
J: TRBJ2-7
CDR3: CASSSHGGASSYEQYF
DNA: TGTGCCAGCAGCTCCCACGGCGGGGCTTCCTCCTACGAGCAGTACTTC

D: -
V: TRBV27
size: many
J: TRBJ1-1
CDR3: CASSNDRDGRFTEAFF
DNA: TGTGCCAGCAGTAATGACCGGGACGGCCGTTTCACTGAAGCTTTCTTT

D: -
V: TRBV9
size: -
J: TRBJ2-7
CDR3: CASSVDQVTSYEQYF
DNA: TGTGCCAGCAGCGTAGACCAGGTGACCTCCTACGAGCAGTACTTC

D: TRBD1
V: TRBV5-1
size: many
J: TRBJ1-1
CDR3: CASSRDRATEAFF
DNA: TGCGCCAGCAGTCGCGACAGGGCCACTGAAGCTTTCTTT

D: -
V: TRBV4-1
size: many
J: TRBJ1-2
CDR3: CASSEDRTSTNYGYTF
DNA: TGCGCCAGCAGCGAAGACAGGACCTCAACCAACTATGGCTACACCTTC

D: -
V: TRBV7-9
size: -
J: TRBJ2-7
CDR3: CASSLALIRQETHLF
DNA: TGTGCCAGCAGCTTAGCGCTTATTCGGCAGGAGACCCACCTCTTC

D: -
V: TRBV6-5
size: many
J: TRBJ1-6
CDR3: CASSYSSGGLLNSPLHF
DNA: TGTGCCAGCAGTTACTCGAGTGGCGGGCTTCTTAATTCACCCCTCCACTTT

D: -
V: TRBV10-3
size: -
J: TRBJ2-3
CDR3: CAISESEVRITDTQYF
DNA: TGTGCCATCAGTGAGTCCGAGGTGCGAATCACAGATACGCAGTATTTT

D: -
V: TRBV28
size: few
J: TRBJ2-7
CDR3: CASTLGPGTGPYEQYF
DNA: TGTGCCAGCACCCTTGGCCCCGGGACGGGCCCCTACGAGCAGTACTTC

D: -
V: TRBV6-2/TRBV6-3
size: many
J: TRBJ2-3
CDR3: CASSLTGYTDTQYF
DNA: TGTGCCAGCAGTCTGACAGGTTACACAGATACGCAGTATTTT

D: -
V: TRBV12-5
size: many
J: TRBJ1-1
CDR3: CASGLDGRPGDTEAFF
DNA: TGTGCTAGTGGTTTGGACGGACGGCCGGGGGACACTGAAGCTTTCTTT

D: TRBD1
V: TRBV7-2
size: few
J: TRBJ1-5
CDR3: CASSPTGTGNQPQHF
DNA: TGTGCCAGCAGTCCAACCGGGACAGGGAATCAGCCCCAGCATTTT

D: -
V: TRBV4-3
size: -
J: TRBJ2-3
CDR3: CASSQVTAPSTDTQYF
DNA: TGCGCCAGCAGCCAAGTCACCGCCCCTAGCACAGATACGCAGTATTTT

D: TRBD2
V: TRBV12-3/TRBV12-4
size: -
J: TRBJ2-3
CDR3: CASSFEAGGRTQYF
DNA: TGTGCCAGCAGTTTTGAAGCGGGGGGGCGGACGCAGTATTTT

D: -
V: TRBV12-3/TRBV12-4
size: few
J: TRBJ2-7
CDR3: CASSPPDAYEQYF
DNA: TGTGCCAGCAGCCCCCCTGACGCCTACGAGCAGTACTTC

D: -
V: TRBV29-1
size: many
J: TRBJ2-7
CDR3: CSVESGAFSYEQYF
DNA: TGCAGCGTTGAATCAGGGGCGTTTTCCTACGAGCAGTACTTC

D: -
V: TRBV5-5
size: few
J: TRBJ2-7
CDR3: CASSSPGDYEQYF
DNA: TGTGCCAGCAGCTCCCCGGGAGACTACGAGCAGTACTTC

D: -
V: TRBV6-2/TRBV6-3
size: many
J: TRBJ1-5
CDR3: CASSYHGPSQIGNQPQHF
DNA: TGTGCCAGCAGTTACCACGGACCCTCTCAAATTGGCAATCAGCCCCAGCATTTT

D: TRBD1
V: TRBV6-2/TRBV6-3
size: -
J: TRBJ1-5
CDR3: CANSGGLNQPQHF
DNA: TGTGCCAACTCAGGGGGCTTGAACCAGCCCCAGCATTTT

D: TRBD1
V: TRBV29-1
size: many
J: TRBJ1-1
CDR3: CSAGGTADTEAFF
DNA: TGCAGCGCCGGAGGGACAGCAGACACTGAAGCTTTCTTT

D: TRBD2
V: TRBV27
size: -
J: TRBJ2-1
CDR3: CASSFGGGLAYNEQFF
DNA: TGTGCCAGCAGTTTCGGGGGGGGTCTCGCCTACAATGAGCAGTTCTTC

D: TRBD2
V: TRBV2
size: -
J: TRBJ2-5
CDR3: CASSDGGYQETQYF
DNA: TGTGCCAGCAGTGACGGGGGGTACCAAGAGACCCAGTACTTC

D: TRBD2
V: TRBV27
size: -
J: TRBJ2-1
CDR3: CASSLSQRGGRSYNEQFF
DNA: TGTGCCAGCAGTTTATCTCAACGGGGGGGCCGGTCCTACAATGAGCAGTTCTTC

D: -
V: TRBV7-9
size: few
J: TRBJ2-3
CDR3: CASSLSEGNTDTQYF
DNA: TGTGCCAGCAGCTTAAGTGAGGGAAACACAGATACGCAGTATTTT

D: -
V: TRBV5-4
size: many
J: TRBJ1-1
CDR3: CASSGDRTEAFF
DNA: TGTGCCAGCAGCGGAGACAGAACTGAAGCTTTCTTT

D: -
V: TRBV4-1
size: -
J: TRBJ1-3
CDR3: CASSPPYSGNTIYF
DNA: TGCGCCAGCAGCCCACCATACTCTGGAAACACCATATATTTT

D: TRBD1
V: TRBV7-9
size: few
J: TRBJ2-1
CDR3: CASSLGHFPGQGEGAYNEQFF
DNA: TGTGCCAGCAGCTTGGGACACTTCCCGGGACAGGGGGAAGGGGCGTACAATGAGCAGTTCTTC

D: TRBD1
V: TRBV5-4
size: many
J: TRBJ2-4
CDR3: CASSTAGTGGRLIQYF
DNA: TGTGCCAGCAGCACAGCCGGGACAGGGGGAAGGTTAATTCAGTACTTC

D: TRBD2
V: TRBV2
size: -
J: TRBJ2-1
CDR3: CASSERVAGGPTRYNEQFF
DNA: TGTGCCAGCAGTGAAAGGGTAGCGGGGGGGCCTACTCGGTACAATGAGCAGTTCTTC

D: -
V: TRBV7-3
size: many
J: TRBJ1-1
CDR3: CASSSSGGTEAFF
DNA: TGTGCCAGCAGCTCCTCGGGGGGGACTGAAGCTTTCTTT

D: -
V: TRBV4-2
size: -
J: TRBJ1-6
CDR3: CASSQVDRSAYNSPLHF
DNA: TGTGCCAGCAGCCAAGTCGACAGGTCGGCCTATAATTCACCCCTCCACTTT

D: -
V: TRBV7-3
size: many
J: TRBJ2-1
CDR3: CASSFQASSSYNEQFF
DNA: TGTGCCAGCAGCTTCCAGGCGTCCAGCTCCTACAATGAGCAGTTCTTC

D: -
V: TRBV7-3
size: few
J: TRBJ2-5
CDR3: CASSLMGGPQETQYF
DNA: TGTGCCAGCAGCTTAATGGGGGGCCCTCAAGAGACCCAGTACTTC

D: -
V: TRBV27
size: many
J: TRBJ1-3
CDR3: CAPARESSGNTIYF
DNA: TGTGCCCCGGCGAGGGAAAGCTCTGGAAACACTATATATTTT

D: -
V: TRBV5-1
size: many
J: TRBJ2-5
CDR3: CASTERGGETQYF
DNA: TGCGCCAGCACGGAAAGGGGAGGAGAGACCCAGTACTTC

D: -
V: TRBV6-5
size: many
J: TRBJ1-2
CDR3: CASSYGRARGYTF
DNA: TGTGCCAGCAGTTACGGAAGGGCCCGAGGCTACACCTTC

D: -
V: TRBV11-2
size: few
J: TRBJ2-7
CDR3: CASRSPGADEQYF
DNA: TGTGCCAGCAGGTCTCCGGGAGCCGACGAGCAGTACTTC

D: -
V: TRBV20-1
size: -
J: TRBJ2-3
CDR3: CSARRLRDTDTQYF
DNA: TGCAGTGCTAGGCGGTTAAGGGACACAGATACGCAGTATTTT

D: -
V: TRBV2
size: few
J: TRBJ1-4
CDR3: CASRGRAGEEKLFF
DNA: TGTGCCAGCAGGGGCAGGGCGGGCGAGGAAAAACTGTTTTTT

D: -
V: TRBV5-1
size: -
J: TRBJ1-6
CDR3: CASSSRTVNSPLHF
DNA: TGCGCCAGCAGCTCACGGACCGTTAATTCACCCCTCCACTTT

D: -
V: TRBV6-5
size: many
J: TRBJ1-2
CDR3: CASSYLEGGKNGYTF
DNA: TGTGCCAGCAGTTACTTGGAGGGGGGCAAGAATGGCTACACCTTC